This T cell receptor beta chain was obtained from a study of shared clonotypes between healthy human individuals. The wider study: CD4 naive cells filled three plates per donor, CD4 memory three, CD8 naive two and CD8 memory one.

The repertoire was sequenced with immunoSEQ multiplex PCR; TCRdb's copy has only in-frame clones and lacks some. Of roughly 2,300,000 clones listed, approximately 90% are singletons. Study-wide results and caveats: The naive CD4 repertoires of a handful of donors were compared, and around 5% of clonotypes were shared.

The CDR3 extends over 14 amino acids. V gave up 0 bases and J gave up 6 bases, with 15 bases separating them. CDR1 GTSNPN and CDR2 SVGIG come from the germline V gene (reference sequence). Only one count was recorded for this clone. What it recognizes is unknown. Every donor, a Caucasian adult, lived in Nashville, Tennessee. Into CD45RA+ naive and CD45RA-negative memory subsets, the CD4+ cells were split. V is TRBV30 and J is TRBJ2-7, with D possibly called TRBD1 or TRBD2 (5 bases each). Source material: naive CD4+ T cells from PBMCs. As to subset: CD45RA+ positively selected. This clonotype was obtained from a young man in good health. Some clones in this sample may be carry-over from other donors' samples. CDR3 nucleotides: TGTGCCTGGAGTGTATTAGGGCTTGGGGGCGAGCAGTACTTC. Its translation: CAWSVLGLGGEQYF.